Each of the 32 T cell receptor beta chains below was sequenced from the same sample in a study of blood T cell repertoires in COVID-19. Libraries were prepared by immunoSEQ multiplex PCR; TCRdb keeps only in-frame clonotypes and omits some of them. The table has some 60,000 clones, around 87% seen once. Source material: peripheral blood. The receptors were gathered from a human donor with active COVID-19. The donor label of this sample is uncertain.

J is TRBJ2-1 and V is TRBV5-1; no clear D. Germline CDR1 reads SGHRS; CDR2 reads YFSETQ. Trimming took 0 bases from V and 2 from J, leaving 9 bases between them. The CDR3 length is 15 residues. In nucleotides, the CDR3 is TGCGCCAGCAGCTTGGATACTTCAACCTACAATGAGCAGTTCTTC. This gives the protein CASSLDTSTYNEQFF.

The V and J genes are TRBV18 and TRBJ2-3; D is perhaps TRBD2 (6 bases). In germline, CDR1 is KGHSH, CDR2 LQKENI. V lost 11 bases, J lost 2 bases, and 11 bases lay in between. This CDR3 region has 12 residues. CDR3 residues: CAGGDSTDTQYF. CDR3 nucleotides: TGTGCCGGCGGGGACTCCACAGATACGCAGTATTTT.

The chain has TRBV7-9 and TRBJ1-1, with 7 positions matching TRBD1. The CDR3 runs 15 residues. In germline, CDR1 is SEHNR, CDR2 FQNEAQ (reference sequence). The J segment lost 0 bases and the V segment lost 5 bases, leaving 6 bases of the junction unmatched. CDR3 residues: CASSPPGTVNTEAFF. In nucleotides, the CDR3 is TGTGCCAGCAGCCCTCCGGGGACAGTGAACACTGAAGCTTTCTTT.

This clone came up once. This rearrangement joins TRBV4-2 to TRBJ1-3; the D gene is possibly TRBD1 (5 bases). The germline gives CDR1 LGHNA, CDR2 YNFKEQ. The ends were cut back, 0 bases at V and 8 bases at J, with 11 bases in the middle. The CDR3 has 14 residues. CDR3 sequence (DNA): TGTGCCAGCAGCCAAGACCCAGGGTGGGACACCATATATTTT. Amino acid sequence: CASSQDPGWDTIYF.

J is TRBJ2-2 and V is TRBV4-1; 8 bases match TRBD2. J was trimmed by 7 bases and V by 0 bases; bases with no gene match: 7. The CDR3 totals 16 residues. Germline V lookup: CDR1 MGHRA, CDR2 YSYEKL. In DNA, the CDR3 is TGCGCCAGCAGCCAAGACGGGGGGGCCATTTTCGGGGAGCTGTTTTTT. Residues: CASSQDGGAIFGELFF.

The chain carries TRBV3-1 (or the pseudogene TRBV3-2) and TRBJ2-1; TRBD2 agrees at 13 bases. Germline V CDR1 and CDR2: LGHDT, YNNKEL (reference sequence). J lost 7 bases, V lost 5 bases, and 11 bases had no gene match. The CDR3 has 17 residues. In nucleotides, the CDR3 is TGTGCCAGCAGCGGACGACTAGCGGGAGGCCGGAGGAATGAGCAGTTCTTC. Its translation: CASSGRLAGGRRNEQFF.

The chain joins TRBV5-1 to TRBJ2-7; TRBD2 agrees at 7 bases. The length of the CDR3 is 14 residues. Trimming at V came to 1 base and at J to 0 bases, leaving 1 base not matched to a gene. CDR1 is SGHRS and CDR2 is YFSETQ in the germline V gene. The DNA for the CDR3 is TGCGCCAGCAGCTTGTCTAGCGGCTCCTACGAGCAGTACTTC. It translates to CASSLSSGSYEQYF.

The CDR3 coding sequence is TGTGCCAGCAGCGTAGCTTCAGCGAACTATGGCTACACCTTC. It encodes CASSVASANYGYTF. V is TRBV9 and J is TRBJ1-2, with unresolved D. Germline-derived CDR1 and CDR2 are SGDLS and YYNGEE. Trimming shortened V by 0 bases and J by 2 bases, and 8 bases separated the two germline ends. The CDR3 is made up of 14 amino acids.

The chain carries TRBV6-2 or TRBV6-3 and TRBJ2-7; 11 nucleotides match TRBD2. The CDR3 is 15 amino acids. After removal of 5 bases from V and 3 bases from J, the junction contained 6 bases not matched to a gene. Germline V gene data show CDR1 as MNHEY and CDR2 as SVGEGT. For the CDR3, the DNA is TGTGCCAGCAGTACGACTAGCGGGGACCGCTACGAGCAGTACTTC. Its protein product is CASSTTSGDRYEQYF.

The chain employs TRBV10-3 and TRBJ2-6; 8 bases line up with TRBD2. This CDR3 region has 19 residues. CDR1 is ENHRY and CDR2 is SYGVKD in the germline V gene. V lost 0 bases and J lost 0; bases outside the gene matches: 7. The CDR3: CAISESKLADYSGANVLTF. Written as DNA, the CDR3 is TGTGCCATCAGTGAGTCGAAACTAGCGGACTACTCTGGGGCCAACGTCCTGACTTTC.

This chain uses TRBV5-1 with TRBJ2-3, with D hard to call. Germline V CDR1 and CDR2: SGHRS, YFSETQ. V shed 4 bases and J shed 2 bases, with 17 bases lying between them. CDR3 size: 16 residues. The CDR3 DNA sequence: TGCGCCAGCAGCCCTGGCCCGCTTCATATCACAGATACGCAGTATTTT. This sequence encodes CASSPGPLHITDTQYF.

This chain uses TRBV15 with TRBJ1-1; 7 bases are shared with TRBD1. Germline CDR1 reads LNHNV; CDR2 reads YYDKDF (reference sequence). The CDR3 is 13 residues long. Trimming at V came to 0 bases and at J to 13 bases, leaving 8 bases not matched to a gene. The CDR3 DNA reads TGTGCCACCAGCAGAGATATCCAGGGGGTCGGTTTCTTT. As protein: CATSRDIQGVGFF. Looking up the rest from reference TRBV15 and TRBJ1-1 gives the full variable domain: DAMVIQNPRYQVTQFGKPVTLSCSQTLNHNVMYWYQQKSSQAPKLLFHYYDKDFNNEADTPDNFQSRRPNTSFCFLDIRSPGLGDTAMYLCATSRDIQGVGFFGQGTRLTVV.

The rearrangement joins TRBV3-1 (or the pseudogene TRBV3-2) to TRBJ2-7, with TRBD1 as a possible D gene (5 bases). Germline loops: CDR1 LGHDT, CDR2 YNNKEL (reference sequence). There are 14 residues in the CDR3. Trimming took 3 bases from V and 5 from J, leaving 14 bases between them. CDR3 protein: CASSHHTGRNEQYF. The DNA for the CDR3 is TGTGCCAGCAGCCATCATACAGGAAGGAACGAGCAGTACTTC.

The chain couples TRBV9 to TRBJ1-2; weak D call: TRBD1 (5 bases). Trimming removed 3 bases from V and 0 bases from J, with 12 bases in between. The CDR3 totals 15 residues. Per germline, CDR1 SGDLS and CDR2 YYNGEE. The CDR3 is CASSATATPNYGYTF. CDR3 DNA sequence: TGTGCCAGCAGCGCGACAGCGACTCCTAACTATGGCTACACCTTC.

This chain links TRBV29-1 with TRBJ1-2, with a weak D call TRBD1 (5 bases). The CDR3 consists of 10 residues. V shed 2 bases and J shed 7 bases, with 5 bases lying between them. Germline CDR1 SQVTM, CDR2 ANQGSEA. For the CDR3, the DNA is TGCAGCGTTGAAACAGGTGGCTACACCTTC. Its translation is CSVETGGYTF.

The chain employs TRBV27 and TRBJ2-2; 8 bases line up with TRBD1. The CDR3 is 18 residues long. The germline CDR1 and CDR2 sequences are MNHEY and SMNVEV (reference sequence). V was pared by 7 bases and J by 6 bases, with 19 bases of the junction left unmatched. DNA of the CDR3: TGTGCCAGCAAGCGGACAGGGTTCCCCCCTCTTGACGCCGGGGAGCTGTTTTTT. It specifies CASKRTGFPPLDAGELFF.

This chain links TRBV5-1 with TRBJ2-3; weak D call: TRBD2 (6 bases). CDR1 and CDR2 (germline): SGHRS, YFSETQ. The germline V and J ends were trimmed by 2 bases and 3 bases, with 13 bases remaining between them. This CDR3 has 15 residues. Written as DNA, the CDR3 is TGCGCCAGCAGCTTCAGTCCGGGAGTTACAGATACGCAGTATTTT. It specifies CASSFSPGVTDTQYF.

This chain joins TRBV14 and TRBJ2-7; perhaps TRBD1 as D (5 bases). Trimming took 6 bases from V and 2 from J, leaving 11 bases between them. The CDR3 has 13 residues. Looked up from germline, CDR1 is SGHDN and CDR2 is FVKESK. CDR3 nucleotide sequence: TGTGCCAGCAGAACAGACAGCGCCTACGAGCAGTACTTC. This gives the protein CASRTDSAYEQYF.

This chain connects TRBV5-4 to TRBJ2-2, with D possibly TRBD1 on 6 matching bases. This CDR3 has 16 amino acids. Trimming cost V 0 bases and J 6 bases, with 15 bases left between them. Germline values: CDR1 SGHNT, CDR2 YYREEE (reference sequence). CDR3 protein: CASSLAQGSRAGELFF. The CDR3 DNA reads TGTGCCAGCAGCTTGGCACAGGGTTCCCGGGCCGGGGAGCTGTTTTTT.

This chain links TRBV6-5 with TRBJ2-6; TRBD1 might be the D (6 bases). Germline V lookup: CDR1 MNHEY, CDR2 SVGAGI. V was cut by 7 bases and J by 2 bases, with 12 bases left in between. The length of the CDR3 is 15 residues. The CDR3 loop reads CASMQGSAGANVLTF. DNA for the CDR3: TGTGCCAGCATGCAGGGGTCAGCTGGGGCCAACGTCCTGACTTTC.

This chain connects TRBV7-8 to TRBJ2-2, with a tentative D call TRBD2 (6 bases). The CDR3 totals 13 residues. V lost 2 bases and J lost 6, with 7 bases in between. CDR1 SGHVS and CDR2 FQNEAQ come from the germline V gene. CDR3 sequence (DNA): TGTGCCAGCAGCTTATGGAGGGCCGGGGAGCTGTTTTTT. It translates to CASSLWRAGELFF.

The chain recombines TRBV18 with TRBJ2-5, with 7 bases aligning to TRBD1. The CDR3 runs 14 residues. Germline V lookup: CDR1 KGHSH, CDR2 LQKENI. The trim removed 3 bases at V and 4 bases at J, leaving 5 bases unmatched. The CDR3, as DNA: TGTGCCAGCTCACCCCAAAGGGGGCTAGAGACCCAGTACTTC. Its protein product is CASSPQRGLETQYF.

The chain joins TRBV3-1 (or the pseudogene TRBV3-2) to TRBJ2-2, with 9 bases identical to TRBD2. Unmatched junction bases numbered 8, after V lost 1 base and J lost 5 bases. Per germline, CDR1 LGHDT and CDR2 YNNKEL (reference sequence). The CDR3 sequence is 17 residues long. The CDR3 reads CASSQGVSGRGTGELFF. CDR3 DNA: TGTGCCAGCAGCCAAGGTGTTAGCGGGAGAGGGACCGGGGAGCTGTTTTTT.

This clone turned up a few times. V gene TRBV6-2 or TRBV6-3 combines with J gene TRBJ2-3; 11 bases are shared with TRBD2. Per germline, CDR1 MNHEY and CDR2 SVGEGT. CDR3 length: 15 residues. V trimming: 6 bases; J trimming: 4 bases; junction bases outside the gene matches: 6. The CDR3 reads CASSGTSGKADTQYF. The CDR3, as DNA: TGTGCCAGCAGCGGGACTAGCGGAAAGGCAGATACGCAGTATTTT.

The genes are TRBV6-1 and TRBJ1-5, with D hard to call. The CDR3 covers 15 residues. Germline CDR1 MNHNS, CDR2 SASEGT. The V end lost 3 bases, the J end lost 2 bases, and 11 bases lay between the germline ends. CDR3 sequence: CASSEEGGGNQPQHF. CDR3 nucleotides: TGTGCCAGCAGTGAGGAGGGCGGGGGCAATCAGCCCCAGCATTTT.

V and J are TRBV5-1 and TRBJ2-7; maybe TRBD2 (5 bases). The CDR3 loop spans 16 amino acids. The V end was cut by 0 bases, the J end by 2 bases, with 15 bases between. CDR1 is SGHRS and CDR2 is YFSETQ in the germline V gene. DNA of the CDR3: TGCGCCAGCAGCTTGGACCCCAGGACTTCTGCCTACGAGCAGTACTTC. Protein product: CASSLDPRTSAYEQYF.

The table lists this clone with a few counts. The CDR3 is CASSPRSGGAGELFF. CDR3 coding DNA: TGTGCCAGCAGCCCCAGGTCCGGCGGGGCCGGGGAGCTGTTTTTT. The chain has TRBV7-3 and TRBJ2-2; perhaps TRBD2 as D (6 bases). V lost 5 bases and J 6 bases, leaving 16 bases between the germline ends. Germline CDR1 reads SGHTA; CDR2 reads FQGTGA. The CDR3 extends over 15 amino acids.

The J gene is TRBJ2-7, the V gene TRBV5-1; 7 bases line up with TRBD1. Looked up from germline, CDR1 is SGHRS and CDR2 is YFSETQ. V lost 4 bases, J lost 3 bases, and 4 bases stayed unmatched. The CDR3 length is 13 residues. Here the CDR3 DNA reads TGCGCCAGCAGCATATGGGACAGCTACGAGCAGTACTTC. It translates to CASSIWDSYEQYF. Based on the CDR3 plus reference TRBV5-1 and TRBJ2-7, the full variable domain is KAGVTQTPRYLIKTRGQQVTLSCSPISGHRSVSWYQQTPGQGLQFLFEYFSETQRNKGNFPGRFSGRQFSNSRSEMNVSTLELGDSALYLCASSIWDSYEQYFGPGTRLTVT.

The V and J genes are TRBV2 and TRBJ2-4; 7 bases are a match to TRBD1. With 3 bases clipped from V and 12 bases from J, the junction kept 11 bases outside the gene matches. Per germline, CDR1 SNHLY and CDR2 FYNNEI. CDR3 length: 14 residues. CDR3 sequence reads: CASSEAQGVYTQYF. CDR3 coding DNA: TGTGCCAGCAGTGAGGCCCAGGGGGTATACACTCAGTACTTC.

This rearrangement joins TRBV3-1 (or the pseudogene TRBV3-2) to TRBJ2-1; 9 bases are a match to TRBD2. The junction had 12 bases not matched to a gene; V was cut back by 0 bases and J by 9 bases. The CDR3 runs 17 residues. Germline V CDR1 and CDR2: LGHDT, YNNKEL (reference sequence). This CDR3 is CASSQERAGGPVPEQFF. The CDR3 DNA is TGTGCCAGCAGCCAAGAGAGGGCGGGGGGGCCGGTGCCTGAGCAGTTCTTC.

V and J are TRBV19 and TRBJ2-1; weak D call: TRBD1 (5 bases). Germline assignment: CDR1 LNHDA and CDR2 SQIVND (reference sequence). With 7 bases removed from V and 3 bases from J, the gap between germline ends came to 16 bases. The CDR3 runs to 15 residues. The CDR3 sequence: CASTRWGSGYNEQFF. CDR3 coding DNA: TGTGCCAGTACCCGGTGGGGCTCTGGCTACAATGAGCAGTTCTTC.

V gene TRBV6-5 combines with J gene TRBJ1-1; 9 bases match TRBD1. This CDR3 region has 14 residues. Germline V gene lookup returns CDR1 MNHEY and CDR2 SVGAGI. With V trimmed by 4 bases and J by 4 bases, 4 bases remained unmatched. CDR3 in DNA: TGTGCCAGCAGTTTCCTGACAGGGGGCACTGAAGCTTTCTTT. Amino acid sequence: CASSFLTGGTEAFF.